A single sample gave rise to the 11 T cell receptor beta chains below, sequenced in a study of T cells in Graves' hyperthyroidism and ophthalmopathy. What was amplified from RNA transcripts were TCR beta CDR3 regions. An initial round of RT-PCR targeting the TCR CDR3 relied on the HTBI primer set. TCRdb reanalysed the multiplex PCR reads using MiXCR and keeps one entry per CDR3 protein. The table has around 250,000 distinct CDR3 sequences, approximately 25% seen once; the top ten hold approximately 35%. The sequenced material came from blood. The receptors come from a woman between 35 and 50 years old with Graves' ophthalmopathy.

The V call is TRBV28, the J call TRBJ2-7; D is tentatively TRBD1 or TRBD2 (5 bases each). CDR3 length equals 12 residues. Germline CDR1 reads MDHEN; CDR2 reads SYDVKM. Trimming stripped 8 bases from V and 2 bases from J, with 10 bases between. The CDR3 region is CASCVGAYEQYF. CDR3 bases: TGTGCCAGCTGTGTGGGGGCCTACGAGCAGTACTTC.

V and J are TRBV20-1 and TRBJ1-1; TRBD1 aligns across 11 bases. The CDR3 length is 13 residues. CDR1 and CDR2 from the germline V gene are DFQATT and SNEGSKA (reference sequence). The trim removed 3 bases at V and 5 bases at J, leaving 2 bases unmatched. The CDR3 bases are TGCAGTGCTAGGGGACAGGGGGTTACTGAAGCTTTCTTT. This gives the protein CSARGQGVTEAFF.

The chain employs TRBV7-2 and TRBJ2-5, with D perhaps TRBD2 (7 bases). CDR3 length equals 16 residues. CDR1 is SGHTA and CDR2 is FQGNSA in the germline V gene. V was trimmed by 1 base and J by 0 bases, leaving 12 bases between them. The CDR3 reads CASSLVIGGHQETQYF. Here the CDR3 DNA reads TGTGCCAGCAGCTTAGTGATCGGGGGGCACCAAGAGACCCAGTACTTC.

This clonotype was found many times. The chain joins TRBV20-1 to TRBJ2-5, with D maybe TRBD2 (5 bases). The V end was cut by 4 bases, the J end by 5 bases, with 17 bases between. This CDR3 contains 14 residues. Germline V gene data show CDR1 as DFQATT and CDR2 as SNEGSKA (reference sequence). CDR3 nucleotides: TGCAGTGCTACCGGACTGAGGGCTGCGGAGACCCAGTACTTC. This translates into CSATGLRAAETQYF.

A remark on this clonotype: A much more abundant neighbour one base away suggests this may be a read error. The V and J genes are TRBV7-6 and TRBJ1-1; D not certain. The CDR3 is made up of 13 amino acids. The germline V gene encodes CDR1 SGHVS and CDR2 FNYEAQ. The chain's CDR3 is CARSLRRGTEAFF. In DNA form, the CDR3 reads TGTGCCAGGAGCTTAAGGCGCGGGACTGAAGCTTTCTTT.

This clonotype was detected many times. The chain is built from TRBV7-8 and TRBJ2-7; D not resolved. Germline values: CDR1 SGHVS, CDR2 FQNEAQ. V lost 5 bases to trimming and J lost 2 bases, with 10 bases between them. CDR3 length: 13 residues. CDR3 in amino acids: CASSVTDTYEQYF. CDR3 in DNA: TGTGCCAGCAGCGTTACAGACACCTACGAGCAGTACTTC. The variable domain in full, with the rest retrieved from reference TRBV7-8 and TRBJ2-7, is GAGVSQSPRYKVAKRGQDVALRCDPISGHVSLFWYQQALGQGPEFLTYFQNEAQLDKSGLPSDRFFAERPEGSVSTLKIQRTQQEDSAVYLCASSVTDTYEQYFGPGTRLTVT.

At least ten counts were recorded for this clonotype. This rearrangement joins TRBV15 to TRBJ2-6; D may be TRBD1 (6 bases). The CDR3 has 15 residues. Germline assignment: CDR1 LNHNV and CDR2 YYDKDF (reference sequence). Trimming shortened V by 9 bases and J by 8 bases, and 20 bases separated the two germline ends. CDR3 protein: CATTNRASGTNVLTF. The CDR3 nucleotides are TGTGCCACAACAAACAGGGCTTCAGGGACCAACGTCCTGACTTTC.

This clonotype was seen a few times. The chain combines TRBV6-5 with TRBJ2-7, with 8 bases aligning to TRBD2. The length of the CDR3 is 11 residues. Germline values: CDR1 MNHEY, CDR2 SVGAGI. Unmatched junction bases numbered 4, after V lost 11 bases and J lost 4 bases. CDR3 loop: CACSGDYEQYF. CDR3 nucleotides: TGTGCCTGTAGCGGGGATTACGAGCAGTACTTC.

This clonotype was observed at least ten times. Here the CDR3 DNA reads TGTGCCAGCAGTCCGACTAGCGGGACTGCCAATGAGCAGTTCTTC. It is translated as CASSPTSGTANEQFF. The chain links TRBV6-2 or TRBV6-3 to TRBJ2-1; 11 nucleotides align to TRBD2. With 5 bases clipped from V and 6 bases from J, the junction kept 6 bases outside the gene matches. The germline V gene has CDR1 MNHEY and CDR2 SVGEGT. The length of the CDR3 is 15 residues.

This chain connects TRBV28 to TRBJ1-3, with D perhaps TRBD1 (6 bases). This CDR3 has 15 residues. CDR1 and CDR2 (germline): MDHEN, SYDVKM. V lost 6 bases and J lost 0, with 12 bases in between. The CDR3 DNA reads TGTGCCAGCAGCGTAACAGGGAGCTCTGGAAACACCATATATTTT. Protein: CASSVTGSSGNTIYF.

The J gene is TRBJ1-5, the V gene TRBV4-1; 7 nucleotides line up with TRBD1. Looked up from germline, CDR1 is MGHRA and CDR2 is YSYEKL. V was pared by 0 bases and J by 0 bases, with 14 bases of the junction left unmatched. The CDR3 has 20 amino acids. CDR3: CASSQDSPGQFGNSNQPQHF. CDR3 nucleotides: TGCGCCAGCAGCCAAGATTCCCCGGGACAGTTCGGCAATAGCAATCAGCCCCAGCATTTT.